This T cell receptor (beta chain) was observed in a study of beta chain features in type 1 diabetes (dated by TCRdb to about 2018). With regard to the full study: Mean age, gender distribution, total cell number and subset yield did not differ between patients and healthy donors. A total of roughly 100,000,000 sorted cells were examined across all samples, and the number of cells per subset was strongly correlated with RNA yield. In the study, TCRB repertoires of sorted circulating CD4+ T cell subsets from recently diagnosed type 1 diabetes patients were compared with those of matched healthy donors. Regulatory and stem cell-like memory subsets were isolated from only 8 patients and roughly 8 healthy donors, whereas naive and central memory subsets came from all 30 or so donors.

Each donor gave one peripheral blood draw, around 100 mL on average, collected into heparinised tubes. A BD FACSAria II was used to sort naive, central memory, regulatory and stem cell-like memory CD4+ T cells with a panel that included CD45RO, CCR7, CD25, CD127, CD95 and CD27. A purity above 95% was achieved for all sorted populations. PBMCs were separated immediately by Lymphoprep density gradient centrifugation and were stained directly, without being cultured. So that batch effects would be minimized, each experiment stained and sorted samples in pairs, pairing one healthy donor with one patient. The entire isolated RNA was reverse transcribed using the High Capacity cDNA Reverse Transcription Kit, and thus expressed TCRB transcripts were sequenced. Deep immunoSEQ sequencing was applied to naive, central memory and regulatory T cell samples, giving an average of about 3.4 million total reads per sample. Sorted cells were lysed in RLT buffer, and RNA was extracted using DNase-treated RNeasy Micro or Mini kits according to cell number. To prevent cross-contamination, each cell subset was processed individually, whereas patient and healthy donor samples were processed jointly. Using the immunoSEQ multiplex PCR, TCRB sequences were amplified from cDNA into 87-bp fragments spanning the CDR3 region. Amplicons were sequenced on the Illumina HiSeq platform. The original pipeline was this. PCR bias was corrected computationally using synthetic template baselines, and reads within Hamming distance 2 were collapsed, with unmergeable singletons discarded. Reads were aligned against IMGT so that V, D and J genes, CDR3 length and insertions or deletions at six rearrangement sites could be assigned. Within each subset, clonotype counts were normalized to sorted cell number, after which true diversity and Gini coefficients were computed with the tcR R package. The overlap coefficient, calculated on TCRB nucleotide sequences, was used to quantify repertoire sharing. Out-of-frame TCRB sequences from naive cells were analyzed to stand in for the pre-selection repertoire. TCRdb mirrors the immuneACCESS table, restricted to in-frame sequences. Some clones are absent from its copies; in checked studies, under half trace to an unresolved V gene, and the reason for the others is unknown. Clonal size and the V and J genes are those of that table, whereas D and trimming came from the DNA. A total of just over 450,000 clones appear in this sample, 30% of them only once. The ten largest clones represent 0.05% to 0.07% of the sample.

Taken from cysteine to phenylalanine, the CDR3 has 12 residues. The retained sequence is limited to the CDR3, 36 bases, with the frame set at the first base. V was cut back by 4 bases and J by 9 bases, leaving a gap of 10 bases between them. CDR1 and CDR2 are drawn from the germline V gene: SGHDT, YYEEEE. In its sample, this clone was seen a few times. What this receptor recognizes is not known. No much larger clonotype is one base removed from it; base qualities were not supplied. Paper-wide results and their limitations: A moderate but significant shortening of TCRB CDR3 length was observed in type 1 diabetes patients in all four CD4+ subsets. The naive, central memory and regulatory TCRB repertoires appeared to resemble one another more closely among patients than among healthy donors. Patients with type 1 diabetes made fewer insertions and deleted more nucleotides at VDJ recombination sites, implying thymic rearrangement abnormalities. Shorter templates might have been favored by PCR, but patient and control samples were amplified and corrected together, so both groups would have been affected equally by any skew. HLA sub-analyses involved small numbers of individuals, so any influence of HLA type on TCRB rearrangement remained unresolved. Because cDNA rather than genomic DNA was sequenced, highly expressing activated cells could have been over-represented, although no difference in activation and CD3 levels was found between groups.

Sequencing was carried out using naive CD4+ T cells from blood. Taken with the paper, the label for cell subset or site translates to: true naive CD4+ T cells. The V gene is TRBV5-6 and the J gene is TRBJ2-2; no confident D gene assignment can be made. The clonotype originates from a man between 18 and 35 years old in good health. The CDR3 here reads CASSPAGRELFF. The nucleotide sequence reads as follows: TGTGCCAGCAGCCCGGCCGGTAGGGAGCTGTTTTTT.